This T cell receptor (delta chain) was recorded in a study of γδ T cells in repeated Plasmodium falciparum infection. For the study at large: Malian children with intense seasonal malaria exposure were compared with matched Australian children. Malian gammadelta TCRs were studied during no-transmission periods and across acute malaria episodes.

Points from the study as a whole: The Malian cohort came from a small rural village of predominantly one ethnic group. Compared with Australian children, Malian Vdelta2-negative repertoires seemed more clonal, less diverse, less shared.

Gammadelta T cells were flow-sorted from PBMC into Vgamma9/Vdelta2+ and Vdelta2-negative populations for bulk analysis. TCRdb re-analyzed the multiplex PCR reads via CATT. The sample records 45,000 to 60,000 delta-chain clones, roughly 1.9% being singletons. The CDR3 has 22 residues. Per the germline V gene, CDR1 is TVYSNPD and CDR2 is GDNSRS (reference sequence). J lost 0 bases, V lost 1 base, and 27 bases had no gene match. As for this clone: Its antigen is not known. The TCRdb protein, from a much larger clone, departs from this DNA's translation at residue 7, likely by read error; the protein shown derives from the DNA.

This TCR came from a pool of human donors (malaria-infected and uninfected, not separated). Sequenced material: gamma-delta T cells from blood. The chain uses TRDV3 and TRDJ1; 9 nucleotides agree with TRDD3. TCRdb offers no J gene call, so here the DNA was matched to germline to obtain one. The CDR3: CAFNELMSPTGGHHLYTDKLIF. The CDR3 DNA follows: TGTGCCTTTAATGAATTAATGTCCCCCACTGGGGGACACCATTTGTACACCGATAAACTCATCTTT.